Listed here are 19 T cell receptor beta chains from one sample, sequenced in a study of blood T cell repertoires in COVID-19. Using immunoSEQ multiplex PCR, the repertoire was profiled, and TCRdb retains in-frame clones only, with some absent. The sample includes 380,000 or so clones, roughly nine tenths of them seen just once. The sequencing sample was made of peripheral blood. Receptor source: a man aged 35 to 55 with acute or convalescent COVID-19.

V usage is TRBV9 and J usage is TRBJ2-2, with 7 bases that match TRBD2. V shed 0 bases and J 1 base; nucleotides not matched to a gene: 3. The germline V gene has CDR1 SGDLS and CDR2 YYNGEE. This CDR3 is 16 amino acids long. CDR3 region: CASSVAGGKNTGELFF. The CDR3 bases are TGTGCCAGCAGCGTAGCCGGGGGGAAGAACACCGGGGAGCTGTTTTTT.

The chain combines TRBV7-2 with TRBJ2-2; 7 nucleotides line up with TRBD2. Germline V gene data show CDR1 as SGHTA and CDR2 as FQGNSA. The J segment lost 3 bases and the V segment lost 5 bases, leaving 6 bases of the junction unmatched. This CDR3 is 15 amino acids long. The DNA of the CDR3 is TGTGCCAGCAGCCTCCTAGCGGTTCACACCGGGGAGCTGTTTTTT. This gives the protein CASSLLAVHTGELFF.

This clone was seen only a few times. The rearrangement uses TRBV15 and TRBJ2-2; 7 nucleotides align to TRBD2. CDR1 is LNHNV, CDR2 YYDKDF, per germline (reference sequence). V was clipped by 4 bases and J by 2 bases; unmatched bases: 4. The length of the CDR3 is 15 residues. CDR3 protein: CATSTRLANTGELFF. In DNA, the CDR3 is TGTGCCACCAGCACCCGACTAGCTAACACCGGGGAGCTGTTTTTT.

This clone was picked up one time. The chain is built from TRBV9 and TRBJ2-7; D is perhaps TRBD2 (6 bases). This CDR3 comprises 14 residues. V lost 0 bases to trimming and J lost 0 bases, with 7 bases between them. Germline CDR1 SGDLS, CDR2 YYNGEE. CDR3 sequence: CASSVERVSYEQYF. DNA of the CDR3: TGTGCCAGCAGCGTAGAGCGGGTCTCCTACGAGCAGTACTTC. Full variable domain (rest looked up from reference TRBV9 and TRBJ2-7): DSGVTQTPKHLITATGQRVTLRCSPRSGDLSVYWYQQSLDQGLQFLIQYYNGEERAKGNILERFSAQQFPDLHSELNLSSLELGDSALYFCASSVERVSYEQYFGPGTRLTVT.

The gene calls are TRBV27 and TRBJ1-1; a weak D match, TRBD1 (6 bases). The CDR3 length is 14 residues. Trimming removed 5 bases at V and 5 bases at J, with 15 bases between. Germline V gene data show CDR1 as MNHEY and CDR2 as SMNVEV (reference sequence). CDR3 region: CASSPTRGGTEAFF. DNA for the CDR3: TGTGCCAGCAGTCCGACCAGGGGTGGAACTGAAGCTTTCTTT.

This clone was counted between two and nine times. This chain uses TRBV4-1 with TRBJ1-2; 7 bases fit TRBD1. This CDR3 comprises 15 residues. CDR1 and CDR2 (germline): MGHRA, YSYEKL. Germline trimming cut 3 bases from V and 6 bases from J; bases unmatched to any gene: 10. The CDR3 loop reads CASSQRQGMWDGYTF. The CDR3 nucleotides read TGCGCCAGCAGCCAGCGACAGGGTATGTGGGATGGCTACACCTTC.

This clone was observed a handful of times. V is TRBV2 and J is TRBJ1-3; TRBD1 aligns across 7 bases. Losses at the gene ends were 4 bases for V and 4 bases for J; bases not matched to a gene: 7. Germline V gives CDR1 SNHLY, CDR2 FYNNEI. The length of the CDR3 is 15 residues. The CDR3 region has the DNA TGTGCCAGCAGTGGGGACCAGGACAGGGGAAACACCATATATTTT. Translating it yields CASSGDQDRGNTIYF.

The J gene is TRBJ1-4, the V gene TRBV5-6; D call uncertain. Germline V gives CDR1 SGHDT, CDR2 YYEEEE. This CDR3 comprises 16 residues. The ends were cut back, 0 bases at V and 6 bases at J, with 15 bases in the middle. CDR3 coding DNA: TGTGCCAGCAGCTTGGTGTCGCGGGCCCACCATGAAAAACTGTTTTTT. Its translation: CASSLVSRAHHEKLFF.

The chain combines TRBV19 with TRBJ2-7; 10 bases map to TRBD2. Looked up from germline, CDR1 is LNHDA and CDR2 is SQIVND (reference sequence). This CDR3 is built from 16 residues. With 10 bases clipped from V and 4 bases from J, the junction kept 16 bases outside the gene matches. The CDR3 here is CATPQASGSPNYEQYF. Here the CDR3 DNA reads TGTGCCACTCCCCAGGCTAGCGGGAGTCCTAATTACGAGCAGTACTTC.

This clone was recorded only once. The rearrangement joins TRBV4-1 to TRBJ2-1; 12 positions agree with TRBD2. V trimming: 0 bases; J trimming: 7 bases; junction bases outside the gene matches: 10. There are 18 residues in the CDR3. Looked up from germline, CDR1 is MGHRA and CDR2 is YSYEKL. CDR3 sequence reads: CASSQDPASGGVRNEQFF. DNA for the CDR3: TGCGCCAGCAGCCAAGATCCGGCTAGCGGGGGGGTTAGGAATGAGCAGTTCTTC.

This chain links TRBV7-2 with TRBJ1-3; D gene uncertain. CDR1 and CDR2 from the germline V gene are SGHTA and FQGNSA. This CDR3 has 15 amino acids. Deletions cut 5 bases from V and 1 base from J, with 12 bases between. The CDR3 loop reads CASSPGLRSGNTIYF. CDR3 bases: TGTGCCAGCAGCCCTGGACTCCGGTCTGGAAACACCATATATTTT.

The CDR3 loop is CASSESGTLMNTEAFF. The CDR3 DNA reads as TGTGCCAGCAGTGAGTCCGGGACACTCATGAACACTGAAGCTTTCTTT. The chain employs TRBV25-1 and TRBJ1-1; TRBD1 might be the D (6 bases). V shed 3 bases and J shed 0 bases, with 14 bases lying between them. The germline V gene has CDR1 MGHDK and CDR2 SYGVNS. This CDR3 region has 16 residues. The full variable domain, in which reference TRBV25-1 and TRBJ1-1 provide the parts outside the CDR3, is EADIYQTPRYLVIGTGKKITLECSQTMGHDKMYWYQQDPGMELHLIHYSYGVNSTEKGDLSSESTVSRIRTEHFPLTLESARPSHTSQYLCASSESGTLMNTEAFFGQGTRLTVV.

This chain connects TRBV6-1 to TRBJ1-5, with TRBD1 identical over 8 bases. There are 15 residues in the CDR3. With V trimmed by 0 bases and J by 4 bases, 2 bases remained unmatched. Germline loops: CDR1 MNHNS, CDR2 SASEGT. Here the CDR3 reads CASSEAGTGNQPQHF. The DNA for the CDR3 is TGTGCCAGCAGTGAAGCCGGGACAGGAAATCAGCCCCAGCATTTT.

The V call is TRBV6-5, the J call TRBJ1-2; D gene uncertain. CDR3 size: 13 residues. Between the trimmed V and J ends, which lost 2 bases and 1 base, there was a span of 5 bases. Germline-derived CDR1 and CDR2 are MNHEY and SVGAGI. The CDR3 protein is CASSYTDNYGYTF. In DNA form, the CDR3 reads TGTGCCAGCAGTTACACAGATAACTATGGCTACACCTTC.

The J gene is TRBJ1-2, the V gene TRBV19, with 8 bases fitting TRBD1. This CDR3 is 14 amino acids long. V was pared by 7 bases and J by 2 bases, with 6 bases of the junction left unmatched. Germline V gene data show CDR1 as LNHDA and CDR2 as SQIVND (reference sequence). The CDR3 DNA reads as TGTGCCAGTAAACGCCGGGACAGGAACTATGGCTACACCTTC. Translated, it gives CASKRRDRNYGYTF. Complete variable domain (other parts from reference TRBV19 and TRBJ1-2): DGGITQSPKYLFRKEGQNVTLSCEQNLNHDAMYWYRQDPGQGLRLIYYSQIVNDFQKGDIAEGYSVSREKKESFPLTVTSAQKNPTAFYLCASKRRDRNYGYTFGSGTRLTVV.

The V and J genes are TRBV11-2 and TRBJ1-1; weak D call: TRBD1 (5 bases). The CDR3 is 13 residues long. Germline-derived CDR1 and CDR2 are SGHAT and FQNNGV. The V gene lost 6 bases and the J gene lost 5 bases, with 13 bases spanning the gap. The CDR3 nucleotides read TGTGCCAGCAGACGTACAGGTGGGACTGAAGCTTTCTTT. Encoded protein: CASRRTGGTEAFF.

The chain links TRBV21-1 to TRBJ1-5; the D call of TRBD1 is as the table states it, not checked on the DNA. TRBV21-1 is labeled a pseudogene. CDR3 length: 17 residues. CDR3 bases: TGTGCCAGCAGCAAACCGGGACAGGGGGCAAGCAATCAGCCCCAGCATTTT. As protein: CASSKPGQGASNQPQHF.

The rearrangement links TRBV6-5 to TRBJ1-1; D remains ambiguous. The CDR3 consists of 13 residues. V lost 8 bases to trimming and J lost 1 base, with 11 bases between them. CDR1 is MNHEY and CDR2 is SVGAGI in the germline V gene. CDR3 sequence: CASFTETNTEAFF. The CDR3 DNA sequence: TGTGCCAGCTTCACAGAAACGAACACTGAAGCTTTCTTT.

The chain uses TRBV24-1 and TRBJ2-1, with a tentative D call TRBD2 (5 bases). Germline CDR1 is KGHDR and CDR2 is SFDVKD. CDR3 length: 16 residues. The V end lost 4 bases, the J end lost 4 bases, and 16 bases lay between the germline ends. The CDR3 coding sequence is TGTGCCACCAGTGACGCTAGCCGAACAGCTTACAATGAGCAGTTCTTC. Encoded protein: CATSDASRTAYNEQFF.